The 4 T cell receptor beta chains listed next were all sequenced from one sample in a study. One entry per CDR3 protein results from TCRdb running MiXCR on the 5' RACE reads. The sample consists of tens of thousands of distinct CDR3 sequences, around 26% of them appearing once. Sequences were obtained from tumor-infiltrating memory CD4+ T cells sorted from the breast tumor. Noted subset: memory CD4+ T cells, CD4+CD45RO+CD25-. The origin of the receptors is a female donor with breast cancer.

The chain uses TRBV7-2 and TRBJ1-4; no definite D call. This CDR3 comprises 14 residues. CDR1 SGHTA and CDR2 FQGNSA come from the germline V gene. V was cut by 3 bases and J by 0 bases, with 5 bases left in between. In nucleotides, the CDR3 is TGTGCCAGCAGCTTGAGCACAACTAATGAAAAACTGTTTTTT. This codes for CASSLSTTNEKLFF.

CDR3 DNA: TGTGCCAGCAGCTCCCCAGGGGGCGCGGAGACCCAGTACTTC. Encoded protein: CASSSPGGAETQYF. The V call is TRBV5-4, the J call TRBJ2-5; 8 bases match TRBD1. With 3 bases clipped from V and 5 bases from J, the junction kept 6 bases outside the gene matches. The CDR3 has 14 amino acids. CDR1 SGHNT and CDR2 YYREEE come from the germline V gene (reference sequence).

V gene TRBV20-1 combines with J gene TRBJ2-7; D might be TRBD1 (5 bases). This CDR3 has 12 residues. Germline V gives CDR1 DFQATT, CDR2 SNEGSKA (reference sequence). Trimming took off 6 bases at V and 2 bases at J, with 11 bases between the two ends. The CDR3 loop is CSAIGHTYEQYF. In DNA, the CDR3 is TGCAGTGCAATCGGACATACCTACGAGCAGTACTTC.

This chain links TRBV7-8 with TRBJ2-5; D gene uncertain. The ends were cut back, 2 bases at V and 5 bases at J, with 9 bases in the middle. The V gene's germline CDR1 is SGHVS and CDR2 FQNEAQ. The CDR3 contains 13 residues. CDR3 bases: TGTGCCAGCAGCTTACCGCTGAAGGAGACCCAGTACTTC. This translates into CASSLPLKETQYF.